These T cell receptor beta chains were read from a single sample in a study of OX40 agonist ivuxolimab in advanced cancers. The repertoire was sequenced with immunoSEQ multiplex PCR; TCRdb's copy has only in-frame clones and lacks some. Seen here are 48,000 or so clones, roughly 77% observed once, and the top ten hold about 7.2%. The specimen was CD4+ or CD8+ T cells sorted from blood, collected in a trial of the OX40 agonist ivuxolimab. The receptors here all came from an adult with an advanced solid tumor such as melanoma, head and neck, liver or kidney cancer. CDR3s include the opening cysteine and the closing phenylalanine or tryptophan. The D gene is left open where the match is weak. Not all rows give a size; the values are once, few, many and, for expanded clones, a class.

D gene	clone size	V gene	J gene	CDR3 protein	CDR3 DNA
NA	NA	TRBV6-5	TRBJ1-4	CASSYSNGVGLFF	TGTGCCAGCAGTTACTCGAACGGGGTGGGACTGTTTTTT
NA	once	TRBV7-9	TRBJ2-5	CASSLAGWYQETQYF	TGTGCCAGCAGCTTAGCCGGGTGGTACCAAGAGACCCAGTACTTC
TRBD2	NA	TRBV25-1	TRBJ2-7	CASRSSSGSSYEQYF	TGTGCCAGCAGGTCCTCTAGCGGGAGCTCCTACGAGCAGTACTTC
TRBD2	NA	TRBV7-9	TRBJ2-7	CASSSVAGEVYEQYF	TGTGCCAGCAGCTCAGTAGCGGGAGAAGTCTACGAGCAGTACTTC
NA	NA	TRBV6-6	TRBJ1-2	CASSYSRHIYGYTF	TGTGCCAGCAGTTACTCAAGACATATCTATGGCTACACCTTC
TRBD1	NA	TRBV9	TRBJ1-2	CASSDGTGTYGYTF	TGTGCCAGCAGCGATGGGACAGGAACCTATGGCTACACCTTC
NA	NA	TRBV18	TRBJ2-3	CASSPLLGTDTQYF	TGTGCCAGCTCACCCCTCCTGGGAACAGATACGCAGTATTTT
NA	once	TRBV5-5	TRBJ2-1	CASSLRGLHPSDEQFF	TGTGCCAGCAGCTTGCGAGGTCTTCACCCGAGTGATGAGCAGTTCTTC
NA	NA	TRBV7-9	TRBJ2-3	CASTRDVTDTQYF	TGTGCCAGCACCCGGGACGTCACAGATACGCAGTATTTT
TRBD1	NA	TRBV7-2	TRBJ1-2	CASSALTGDYGYTF	TGTGCCAGCAGCGCCCTGACAGGGGACTATGGCTACACCTTC
TRBD1	few	TRBV27	TRBJ1-2	CASKFGDRDYGYTF	TGTGCCAGCAAGTTTGGGGACAGGGACTATGGCTACACCTTC
NA	NA	TRBV5-1	TRBJ2-1	CASSLGVSNEQFF	TGCGCCAGCAGCTTGGGGGTTTCGAATGAGCAGTTCTTC
NA	NA	TRBV5-6	TRBJ1-1	CASSLSRNTEAFF	TGTGCCAGCAGCTTGTCACGGAACACTGAAGCTTTCTTT
NA	few	TRBV18	TRBJ2-1	CASSPPVRPAGGEQFF	TGTGCCAGCTCACCACCGGTTCGCCCGGCCGGGGGTGAGCAGTTCTTC
NA	once	TRBV18	TRBJ2-1	CASSPNSPLWRGDNEQFF	TGTGCCAGCTCACCTAATTCCCCTCTATGGCGAGGTGACAATGAGCAGTTCTTC
NA	NA	TRBV14	TRBJ1-1	CASSQDLRRKNTEAFF	TGTGCCAGCAGCCAAGATCTACGACGGAAGAACACTGAAGCTTTCTTT
NA	few	TRBV5-1	TRBJ2-3	CASSLGIDSTDTQYF	TGCGCCAGCAGCTTAGGAATAGACTCCACAGATACGCAGTATTTT
NA	NA	TRBV6-5	TRBJ1-2	CASSYSRTLYGYTF	TGTGCCAGCAGTTATAGCAGGACGCTCTATGGCTACACCTTC
NA	NA	TRBV6-4	TRBJ1-3	CASENTRFSGNTIYF	TGTGCCAGCGAGAATACCCGATTCTCTGGAAACACCATATATTTT
NA	NA	TRBV6-6	TRBJ2-3	CASKGEGRTDTQYF	TGTGCCAGCAAGGGGGAGGGGAGGACAGATACGCAGTATTTT
NA	NA	TRBV27	TRBJ2-7	CASSLQRSSYEQYF	TGTGCCAGCAGTCTCCAACGGAGCTCCTACGAGCAGTACTTC
TRBD1	NA	TRBV6-1	TRBJ1-6	CASSEEAGGRSPLHF	TGTGCCAGCAGTGAAGAAGCAGGGGGCCGGTCACCCCTCCACTTT
TRBD2	NA	TRBV18	TRBJ2-1	CASSPGLAGDNEQFF	TGTGCCAGCTCACCGGGGCTAGCGGGAGACAATGAGCAGTTCTTC
NA	NA	TRBV28	TRBJ2-7	CASRTRGSGLSYEQYF	TGTGCCAGCAGGACCCGGGGTAGCGGACTCTCCTACGAGCAGTACTTC
TRBD2	NA	TRBV11-2	TRBJ2-7	CASSYGTSGRAVQYF	TGTGCCAGCAGCTACGGGACTAGCGGGAGGGCTGTGCAGTACTTC
NA	once	TRBV5-1	TRBJ2-3	CASRQVLNAGEDTQYF	TGCGCCAGCAGACAAGTCTTGAATGCAGGGGAGGATACGCAGTATTTT
TRBD1	NA	TRBV5-1	TRBJ2-5	CASSLLPNNRGLQETQYF	TGCGCCAGCAGCCTACTACCAAACAACAGGGGGTTACAAGAGACCCAGTACTTC
NA	NA	TRBV4-1	TRBJ2-2	CASSHPASGVGTGELFF	TGCGCCAGCAGCCACCCAGCCTCCGGTGTGGGGACAGGGGAGCTGTTTTTT
TRBD1	NA	TRBV18	TRBJ1-4	CASSPQTGLSEKLFF	TGTGCCAGCTCACCGCAGACAGGGTTGTCGGAAAAACTGTTTTTT
TRBD2	NA	TRBV9	TRBJ2-1	CASSGSSSGRVGEQFF	TGTGCCAGCAGCGGCTCCTCTAGCGGGAGAGTAGGCGAGCAGTTCTTC
NA	NA	TRBV7-9	TRBJ1-1	CASSRTGSPGSEAFF	TGTGCCAGCAGCCGAACCGGGTCCCCGGGCTCTGAAGCTTTCTTT
TRBD2	NA	TRBV27	TRBJ2-1	CASRTSGRHANEQFF	TGTGCCAGCAGGACTAGCGGGAGGCACGCCAATGAGCAGTTCTTC
NA	NA	TRBV30	TRBJ1-2	CAWSVQNYGYTF	TGTGCCTGGAGTGTACAGAACTATGGCTACACCTTC
NA	NA	TRBV5-5	TRBJ1-5	CASSPSGLRVGSNQPQHF	TGTGCCAGCAGCCCCTCTGGGCTAAGAGTAGGGAGCAATCAGCCCCAGCATTTT
TRBD1	NA	TRBV5-1	TRBJ2-1	CASSLGGQDNEQFF	TGCGCCAGCAGCTTGGGGGGACAGGACAATGAGCAGTTCTTC
TRBD1	NA	TRBV6-6	TRBJ1-5	CASRKQGNSNQPQHF	TGTGCCAGCAGAAAACAGGGGAATAGCAATCAGCCCCAGCATTTT
NA	NA	TRBV18	TRBJ2-7	CASSPRDRSEQYF	TGTGCCAGCTCACCACGGGACCGCTCCGAGCAGTACTTC
NA	NA	TRBV7-2	TRBJ2-2	CASSSHIDTGELFF	TGTGCCAGCAGTTCCCACATAGACACCGGGGAGCTGTTTTTT
NA	NA	TRBV5-1	TRBJ2-7	CASSFGVPDEQYF	TGCGCCAGCAGCTTCGGGGTTCCCGACGAGCAGTACTTC
NA	NA	TRBV2	TRBJ1-2	CASSDEANHGYTF	TGTGCCAGCAGTGACGAGGCTAACCATGGCTACACCTTC
TRBD1	NA	TRBV7-2	TRBJ1-2	CASSPDPGQGPGYTF	TGTGCCAGCAGCCCAGACCCAGGACAGGGGCCTGGCTACACCTTC
NA	NA	TRBV15	TRBJ1-5	CATRDSPNQPQHF	TGTGCCACTCGAGACAGCCCAAATCAGCCCCAGCATTTT
NA	few	TRBV6-5	TRBJ1-1	CASTLRGAGEAFF	TGTGCCAGCACTCTAAGGGGAGCAGGGGAAGCTTTCTTT
TRBD2	NA	TRBV29-1	TRBJ2-3	CSVASGRADTQYF	TGCAGCGTTGCTAGCGGGAGGGCAGATACGCAGTATTTT
NA	NA	TRBV28	TRBJ2-7	CASKLRPGRGVYEQYF	TGTGCCAGCAAATTACGTCCCGGCAGGGGTGTCTACGAGCAGTACTTC